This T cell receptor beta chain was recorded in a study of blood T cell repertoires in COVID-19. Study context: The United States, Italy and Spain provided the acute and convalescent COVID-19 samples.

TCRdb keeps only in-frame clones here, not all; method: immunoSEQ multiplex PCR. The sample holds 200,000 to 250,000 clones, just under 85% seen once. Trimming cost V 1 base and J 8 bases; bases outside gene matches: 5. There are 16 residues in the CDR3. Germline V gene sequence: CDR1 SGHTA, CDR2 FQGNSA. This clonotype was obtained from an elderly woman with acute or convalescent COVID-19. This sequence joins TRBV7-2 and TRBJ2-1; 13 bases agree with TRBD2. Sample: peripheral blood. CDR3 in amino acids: CASSLGGLAGPDEQFF. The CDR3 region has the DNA TGTGCCAGCAGCTTAGGGGGACTAGCGGGACCAGATGAGCAGTTCTTC.